Listed below are T cell receptor beta chains from one sample, sequenced in a study of tumor T cells in aggressive B-cell lymphoma. Repertoires were generated with immunoSEQ multiplex PCR, while TCRdb's copy carries only in-frame clones and drops some. The profile covers several thousand clones, with about 70% appearing a single time and 7.4% taken by the ten largest. Sequenced input: tumor tissue. Receptors were obtained from an adult with diffuse large B cell lymphoma. Both conserved end residues are trimmed from each CDR3.

>TRBJ2-7|TRBV7-2
ASSSPGTGTFSYEQY
>TRBJ1-1|TRBV11-2
ASSLGRWNTEAF
>TRBJ1-4|TRBV7-9
ASRDRGTGNEKLF
>TRBJ2-7|TRBV5-1
ASSLDRREQY
>TRBJ2-1|TRBV4-3
ASSQDMTSGINEQF
>TRBJ2-2|TRBV4-2
ASSQEFLRGFTGELF
>TRBJ2-1|TRBV28
ASTQLAGEQF
>TRBJ2-1|TRBV15
ATSRDQDREAF
>TRBJ2-7|TRBV2
ASIPGGNSYEQY
>TRBJ1-1|TRBV7-8
ASSLVAGNTEAF